This TCR beta chain was sequenced for a study of T cell repertoires in cytomegalovirus infection. Study context: Used in the study were CMV epitopes, some recently identified and HLA-C-restricted, others well-studied and HLA-B-restricted. CMV infection plus the matching HLA type was flagged by public TCR beta signatures.

TCRdb analysed the reads with MiXCR anew, one entry per CDR3 protein. The data show around 770,000 distinct CDR3 sequences, almost 30% seen once. Trimming stripped 2 bases from V and 12 bases from J, with 23 bases between. The CDR3 is 16 amino acids. This clonotype was picked up a small number of times. Antigen: not known. The source was cultured CD8+ T cells from PBMCs, collected from culture after CMV antigen stimulation. V is TRBV12-3 or TRBV12-4 and J is TRBJ2-1; tentatively, D is TRBD2 (6 bases). This receptor was identified in a human donor in good health (CMV status not recorded). Some clones in this sample may be carry-over from other donors' samples. The CDR3 DNA is TGTGCCAGCAGTTTAACCGGGAGACAGATAGTCTATGGGCAGTTCTTC. Its protein is CASSLTGRQIVYGQFF.